Listed here are 16 T cell receptor beta chains from one sample, sequenced in a study of cytomegalovirus exposure and HLA in healthy donors. Assay used: immunoSEQ multiplex PCR; TCRdb lists only in-frame clones, some missing. The table lists 67,000 or so clones, over 85% of them singletons. Input material: PBMCs. The receptors were gathered from a man aged 18 to 30 in good health and CMV-seropositive.

The CDR3 loop is CSVGGATYEQYF. In nucleotides, the CDR3 is TGCAGCGTTGGAGGAGCCACCTACGAGCAGTACTTC. V is TRBV29-1 and J is TRBJ2-7; D gene ambiguous. V dropped 4 bases and J dropped 2 bases, with 9 bases sitting between them. This CDR3 comprises 12 residues. The germline V gene encodes CDR1 SQVTM and CDR2 ANQGSEA.

The DNA of the CDR3 is TGTGCCAGCCGGGAACTAAATAAGGGGGAGCTGTTTTTT. Encoded protein: CASRELNKGELFF. The genes are TRBV27 and TRBJ2-2, with D maybe TRBD2 (5 bases). CDR3 length equals 13 residues. V was shortened by 8 bases and J by 8 bases, with 15 bases between the two germline ends. Germline CDR1 is MNHEY and CDR2 is SMNVEV (reference sequence).

This clone was observed once. This sequence joins TRBV7-2 and TRBJ2-1; no definite D call. The germline gives CDR1 SGHTA, CDR2 FQGNSA. The CDR3 spans 15 residues. Trimming shortened V by 2 bases and J by 7 bases, and 15 bases separated the two germline ends. The CDR3 DNA reads TGTGCCAGCAGCTTAATGGGTCTGGAGAGGAATGAGCAGTTCTTC. This codes for CASSLMGLERNEQFF.

This rearrangement joins TRBV7-9 to TRBJ1-2; TRBD1 agrees at 11 bases. The CDR3 extends over 16 amino acids. The junction had 6 bases not matched to a gene; V was cut back by 0 bases and J by 6 bases. CDR1 SEHNR and CDR2 FQNEAQ come from the germline V gene (reference sequence). The CDR3 sequence: CASSLAGQGEAHGYTF. The CDR3 nucleotides are TGTGCCAGCAGCTTAGCGGGACAGGGGGAGGCTCATGGCTACACCTTC.

This chain connects TRBV5-5 to TRBJ2-7; 9 bases line up with TRBD1. CDR3 size: 14 residues. The V gene's germline CDR1 is SGHKS and CDR2 YYEKEE (reference sequence). V lost 4 bases to trimming and J lost 4 bases; unmatched junction nucleotides: 6. The CDR3: CASSPGQGLYEQYF. CDR3 bases: TGTGCCAGCAGCCCGGGACAGGGACTTTACGAGCAGTACTTC.

The chain couples TRBV5-1 to TRBJ2-3; TRBD2 agrees at 15 bases. This CDR3 region has 17 residues. CDR1 and CDR2 from the germline V gene are SGHRS and YFSETQ. With V trimmed by 4 bases and J by 0 bases, 3 bases remained unmatched. This CDR3 reads CASSAGLAGGSTDTQYF. The CDR3 DNA sequence: TGCGCCAGCAGCGCCGGACTAGCGGGGGGGAGCACAGATACGCAGTATTTT.

V usage is TRBV27 and J usage is TRBJ2-1, with D possibly matching TRBD1 (6 bases). V was shortened by 4 bases and J by 2 bases, with 12 bases between the two germline ends. Germline V gives CDR1 MNHEY, CDR2 SMNVEV (reference sequence). This CDR3 region has 15 residues. The chain's CDR3 is CASSSGQWAYNEQFF. The CDR3 bases are TGTGCCAGCAGTTCCGGACAGTGGGCCTACAATGAGCAGTTCTTC.

The chain carries TRBV7-9 and TRBJ2-3; maybe TRBD2 (6 bases). The length of the CDR3 is 14 residues. CDR1 and CDR2 from the germline V gene are SEHNR and FQNEAQ (reference sequence). V lost 10 bases and J lost 1, with 15 bases in between. The CDR3 nucleotides read TGTGCCATCACTCGGCGGGGCGGCACAGATACGCAGTATTTT. This codes for CAITRRGGTDTQYF.

The V and J genes are TRBV27 and TRBJ1-1; weak D call: TRBD1 (6 bases). The V gene's germline CDR1 is MNHEY and CDR2 SMNVEV (reference sequence). V lost 4 bases and J lost 1, with 7 bases in between. The CDR3 is 13 residues long. CDR3 sequence reads: CASSWTANTEAFF. The CDR3, as DNA: TGTGCCAGCAGTTGGACAGCGAACACTGAAGCTTTCTTT.

V and J are TRBV2 and TRBJ2-2, with a possible D match to TRBD1 (5 bases). The CDR3 extends over 13 amino acids. Germline lookup yields CDR1 SNHLY and CDR2 FYNNEI. The V and J ends lost 5 bases and 8 bases respectively, with 12 bases between them. The CDR3 loop is CASSLQGSGELFF. Written as DNA, the CDR3 is TGTGCCAGCAGTCTTCAGGGATCGGGGGAGCTGTTTTTT.

V is TRBV10-3 and J is TRBJ2-5, with 12 nucleotides matching TRBD2. The CDR3 runs to 14 residues. CDR1 and CDR2 (germline): ENHRY, SYGVKD. J lost 5 bases, V lost 3 bases, and 1 base had no gene match. Written as DNA, the CDR3 is TGTGCCATCAGTGAAGGGACTAGCGGGGAGACCCAGTACTTC. Translated: CAISEGTSGETQYF.

This sequence joins TRBV2 and TRBJ1-2; D gene unclear. This CDR3 has 14 residues. Trimming took off 4 bases at V and 8 bases at J, with 17 bases between the two ends. CDR1 is SNHLY and CDR2 is FYNNEI in the germline V gene. CDR3 in DNA: TGTGCCAGCAGTGTGATCTCAACGGGGAGGGGCTACACCTTC. The encoded protein is CASSVISTGRGYTF.

This chain joins TRBV28 and TRBJ2-7; the D is unclear. The V and J ends lost 6 bases and 3 bases respectively, with 12 bases between them. Per the germline V gene, CDR1 is MDHEN and CDR2 is SYDVKM. CDR3 length: 13 residues. CDR3 sequence: CASSPGGDYEQYF. The CDR3 nucleotides are TGTGCCAGCAGCCCGGGTGGCGACTACGAGCAGTACTTC. Complete variable domain (other parts from reference TRBV28 and TRBJ2-7): DVKVTQSSRYLVKRTGEKVFLECVQDMDHENMFWYRQDPGLGLRLIYFSYDVKMKEKGDIPEGYSVSREKKERFSLILESASTNQTSMYLCASSPGGDYEQYFGPGTRLTVT.

The CDR3 is CSVEDRTVYGYTF. In DNA form, the CDR3 reads TGCAGCGTTGAAGATCGGACAGTCTATGGCTACACCTTC. The chain employs TRBV29-1 and TRBJ1-2; D may be TRBD1 (6 bases). CDR3 length: 13 amino acids. CDR1 is SQVTM and CDR2 is ANQGSEA in the germline V gene. The V end was cut by 0 bases, the J end by 4 bases, with 9 bases between.

V and J are TRBV5-6 and TRBJ2-7; 8 nucleotides agree with TRBD1. The V and J ends lost 5 bases and 3 bases, in that order; junction bases with no gene match: 7. This CDR3 has 14 residues. Germline lookup yields CDR1 SGHDT and CDR2 YYEEEE. CDR3 sequence reads: CASRETGGSYEQYF. In nucleotides, the CDR3 is TGTGCCAGCAGAGAAACAGGGGGTAGCTACGAGCAGTACTTC. The whole variable domain, filled in from reference TRBV5-6 and TRBJ2-7, reads DAGVTQSPTHLIKTRGQQVTLRCSPKSGHDTVSWYQQALGQGPQFIFQYYEEEERQRGNFPDRFSGHQFPNYSSELNVNALLLGDSALYLCASRETGGSYEQYFGPGTRLTVT.

This chain joins TRBV6-1 and TRBJ2-7; 7 bases fit TRBD1. The germline V gene has CDR1 MNHNS and CDR2 SASEGT. Trimming removed 4 bases from V and 0 bases from J; junction bases left unmatched: 9. CDR3 length equals 16 residues. The CDR3 spells CASSAYRGPSSYEQYF. The DNA of the CDR3 is TGTGCCAGCAGTGCGTACAGGGGCCCCAGCTCCTACGAGCAGTACTTC.